This T cell receptor (beta chain) derives from a study of response to subunit inactivated influenza vaccine. The study's findings and limits: Only a handful of new T cells, the authors suggested, are recruited with each seasonal influenza vaccination.

MiXCR, run by TCRdb on the RT-PCR reads, gives a single entry per CDR3 protein. The data contain about 520,000 distinct CDR3 sequences, 6% to 9% of them singletons. This clonotype was recorded a few times. Antigen unknown. The CDR3 is made up of 15 amino acids. The V and J ends lost 3 bases and 6 bases, in that order; junction bases with no gene match: 5. Germline V gives CDR1 KGHDR, CDR2 SFDVKD. The sequence derives from a man between 50 and 70 years old who received an inactivated influenza vaccine. The specimen comprised PBMCs from blood, sampled roughly 24 months after vaccination. This sequence joins TRBV24-1 and TRBJ2-1, with TRBD1 identical over 9 bases. The CDR3, as DNA: TGTGCCACCAGTGATCACTGGACAGGGGTCAATGAGCAGTTCTTC. This encodes CATSDHWTGVNEQFF.